Listed below are T cell receptor beta chains from one sample, sequenced in a study of T cells after yellow fever vaccination. TCRdb re-called the 5' RACE reads through MiXCR, storing one row per CDR3 protein. The sample holds about 50,000 distinct CDR3 sequences, approximately 6.9% seen once. The source was CD8+ T cells sorted from PBMCs, collected on the day of the first yellow fever vaccination. The receptor set was obtained from a young man who received the YFV17D yellow fever vaccine. Each CDR3 is given with its conserved first and last residue. A D gene is named only where the DNA matches it firmly. Size values are once, few and many counts, or a class for expanded clones, and some rows have none.

J gene: TRBJ1-2; CDR3 length: 15; clone size: many; V gene: TRBV6-5; D gene: TRBD1; CDR3 DNA: TGTGCCAGCAGTTCGGGAACAGGGGTGGTGCATGGCTACACCTTC; CDR3 protein: CASSSGTGVVHGYTF
J gene: TRBJ2-5; CDR3 length: 13; clone size: many; V gene: TRBV19; D gene: NA; CDR3 DNA: TGTGCCAGTAGTGGTCAGAACCAAGAGACCCAGTACTTC; CDR3 protein: CASSGQNQETQYF
J gene: TRBJ1-4; CDR3 length: 16; clone size: many; V gene: TRBV27; D gene: TRBD1; CDR3 DNA: TGTGCCAGCAGTAGGCAGGGGGCAATGGCTAATGAAAAACTGTTTTTT; CDR3 protein: CASSRQGAMANEKLFF
J gene: TRBJ2-3; CDR3 length: 14; clone size: few; V gene: TRBV7-9; D gene: NA; CDR3 DNA: TGTGCCAGCAGCTTACCACAGGTTCCAGATACGCAGTATTTT; CDR3 protein: CASSLPQVPDTQYF
J gene: TRBJ1-1; CDR3 length: 16; clone size: many; V gene: TRBV6-5; D gene: NA; CDR3 DNA: TGTGCCAGCAGTTACAGGGGAGGGTTTGGGAGTACTGAAGCTTTCTTT; CDR3 protein: CASSYRGGFGSTEAFF
J gene: TRBJ2-1; CDR3 length: 12; clone size: many; V gene: TRBV7-9; D gene: NA; CDR3 DNA: TGTGCCAGCAGCTTTGGGGGCGCGGCTCGGTTCTTC; CDR3 protein: CASSFGGAARFF
J gene: TRBJ1-1; CDR3 length: 12; clone size: few; V gene: TRBV5-7; D gene: NA; CDR3 DNA: TGTGCCAGCAGCTCAGGGAATAGGGAAGCTTTCTTT; CDR3 protein: CASSSGNREAFF
J gene: TRBJ2-4; CDR3 length: 16; clone size: NA; V gene: TRBV5-1; D gene: TRBD2; CDR3 DNA: TGCGCCAGCAGTCTCAACAGTCGGGGGGGTAAAAACATTCAGTACTTC; CDR3 protein: CASSLNSRGGKNIQYF
J gene: TRBJ2-1; CDR3 length: 15; clone size: few; V gene: TRBV5-1; D gene: TRBD2; CDR3 DNA: TGCGCCAGCAGCTTGTGGCTAGCGGACAACAATGAGCAGTTCTTC; CDR3 protein: CASSLWLADNNEQFF
J gene: TRBJ2-1; CDR3 length: 15; clone size: NA; V gene: TRBV4-1; D gene: TRBD2; CDR3 DNA: TGCGCCAGCAGTTCCGGACTAGCGGGGGGAACTGAGCAGTTCTTC; CDR3 protein: CASSSGLAGGTEQFF
J gene: TRBJ2-2; CDR3 length: 13; clone size: many; V gene: TRBV5-6; D gene: NA; CDR3 DNA: TGTGCCAGCAGCTTGATGCTTCCCGGGGAGCTGTTTTTT; CDR3 protein: CASSLMLPGELFF
J gene: TRBJ2-5; CDR3 length: 12; clone size: many; V gene: TRBV12-3/TRBV12-4; D gene: NA; CDR3 DNA: TGTGCCAGCATTAAGGATCGGGAGACCCAGTACTTC; CDR3 protein: CASIKDRETQYF
J gene: TRBJ1-6; CDR3 length: 14; clone size: NA; V gene: TRBV23-1; D gene: NA; CDR3 DNA: TGCGCCAGCGTCGGGGGGGTCCGGAATTCACCCCTCCACTTT; CDR3 protein: CASVGGVRNSPLHF
J gene: TRBJ2-3; CDR3 length: 16; clone size: NA; V gene: TRBV7-2; D gene: NA; CDR3 DNA: TGTGCCAGCAGCTTAGGTGGGGGCGGGTTCACAGATACGCAGTATTTT; CDR3 protein: CASSLGGGGFTDTQYF
J gene: TRBJ1-1; CDR3 length: 13; clone size: few; V gene: TRBV6-1; D gene: NA; CDR3 DNA: TGTGCCAGCAGCCCTAGCGAGAACACTGAAGCTTTCTTT; CDR3 protein: CASSPSENTEAFF
J gene: TRBJ2-1; CDR3 length: 18; clone size: few; V gene: TRBV4-3; D gene: TRBD2; CDR3 DNA: TGCGCCAGCAGCCAAGAAATAGCGGGGTATTTCTCCTACAATGAGCAGTTCTTC; CDR3 protein: CASSQEIAGYFSYNEQFF
J gene: TRBJ2-5; CDR3 length: 14; clone size: few; V gene: TRBV4-3; D gene: NA; CDR3 DNA: TGCGCCAGCAGTGGAAGGGGAGCGGGCGAGACCCAGTACTTC; CDR3 protein: CASSGRGAGETQYF
J gene: TRBJ2-1; CDR3 length: 14; clone size: NA; V gene: TRBV20-1; D gene: TRBD1; CDR3 DNA: TGCAGTGCTAGGGACGACAGGGGAAACAATGAGCAGTTCTTC; CDR3 protein: CSARDDRGNNEQFF
J gene: TRBJ2-3; CDR3 length: 15; clone size: many; V gene: TRBV4-1; D gene: NA; CDR3 DNA: TGCGCCAGCAGCCAGAGAGGAAGAAGCACAGATACGCAGTATTTT; CDR3 protein: CASSQRGRSTDTQYF
J gene: TRBJ2-4; CDR3 length: 13; clone size: many; V gene: TRBV11-2; D gene: TRBD2; CDR3 DNA: TGTGCCAGCAGCCTAGCGGGGTCCAACATTCAGTACTTC; CDR3 protein: CASSLAGSNIQYF
J gene: TRBJ2-2; CDR3 length: 15; clone size: many; V gene: TRBV10-3; D gene: NA; CDR3 DNA: TGTGCCATCAGTGAGCCGACAGGCGGCACCGGGGAGCTGTTTTTT; CDR3 protein: CAISEPTGGTGELFF
J gene: TRBJ1-1; CDR3 length: 13; clone size: NA; V gene: TRBV10-3; D gene: NA; CDR3 DNA: TGTGCCATCAGTGACAGGGAGGACACTGAAGCTTTCTTT; CDR3 protein: CAISDREDTEAFF
J gene: TRBJ2-2; CDR3 length: 14; clone size: few; V gene: TRBV12-3/TRBV12-4; D gene: TRBD1; CDR3 DNA: TGTGCCAGCAGTTTAAGGGACAGGGCCGGGGAGCTGTTTTTT; CDR3 protein: CASSLRDRAGELFF
J gene: TRBJ2-1; CDR3 length: 14; clone size: NA; V gene: TRBV5-1; D gene: NA; CDR3 DNA: TGCGCCAGCAGCCCGATTGGGATCGCACATGAGCAGTTCTTC; CDR3 protein: CASSPIGIAHEQFF
J gene: TRBJ2-7; CDR3 length: 15; clone size: many; V gene: TRBV5-1; D gene: TRBD1; CDR3 DNA: TGCGCCAGCAGCAGACCCGGGACAGGGGGCCCCGAGCAGTACTTC; CDR3 protein: CASSRPGTGGPEQYF
J gene: TRBJ2-2; CDR3 length: 15; clone size: NA; V gene: TRBV6-2/TRBV6-3; D gene: NA; CDR3 DNA: TGTGCCAGCAGTTACTCCCCCCCGTGGAGCGGGGAGCTGTTTTTT; CDR3 protein: CASSYSPPWSGELFF
J gene: TRBJ2-5; CDR3 length: 13; clone size: many; V gene: TRBV9; D gene: NA; CDR3 DNA: TGTGCCAGCAGCGTAGGCTCAGAAGAGACCCAGTACTTC; CDR3 protein: CASSVGSEETQYF
J gene: TRBJ2-1; CDR3 length: 15; clone size: NA; V gene: TRBV12-3/TRBV12-4; D gene: NA; CDR3 DNA: TGTGCCAGCAGTCCAACCGGGGTTCCCTACAATGAGCAGTTCTTC; CDR3 protein: CASSPTGVPYNEQFF
J gene: TRBJ2-7; CDR3 length: 13; clone size: many; V gene: TRBV7-2; D gene: NA; CDR3 DNA: TGTGCCAGCAGCTTAGTCCTACGTCCCGAGCAGTACTTC; CDR3 protein: CASSLVLRPEQYF
J gene: TRBJ2-7; CDR3 length: 15; clone size: many; V gene: TRBV5-1; D gene: NA; CDR3 DNA: TGCGCCAGCAGCTTGGCCGGGGGGCTTGGTCACGAGCAGTACTTC; CDR3 protein: CASSLAGGLGHEQYF